The rows below give T cell receptor beta chains drawn from one sample of a study of brain metastases from non-small cell lung cancer. Data came from immunoSEQ multiplex PCR; TCRdb stores just in-frame clones and leaves some out. This table has roughly 6,200 clones, approximately 82% appearing once. Sequenced material: primary lung tumor tissue. The receptors originated from a donor aged 40 or older with non-small cell lung cancer. Each CDR3 is given with its conserved first and last residue. The order of the fields is D gene, J gene, CDR3 length, V gene, CDR3 protein. The D gene is left open where the match is weak.

d_gene: .
j_gene: TRBJ2-2
len: 13
v_gene: TRBV2
CDR3aa: CASSVMNTGELFF

d_gene: .
j_gene: TRBJ2-1
len: 14
v_gene: TRBV19
CDR3aa: CASQPQGMGAEQFF

d_gene: TRBD2
j_gene: TRBJ2-3
len: 14
v_gene: TRBV28
CDR3aa: CASKTSGGAGTQYF

d_gene: .
j_gene: TRBJ2-7
len: 15
v_gene: TRBV6-5
CDR3aa: CASRRVGTASYEQYF

d_gene: .
j_gene: TRBJ2-5
len: 11
v_gene: TRBV20-1
CDR3aa: CSASPAQIQYF

d_gene: .
j_gene: TRBJ2-3
len: 13
v_gene: TRBV9
CDR3aa: CASSETSTDTQYF

d_gene: .
j_gene: TRBJ1-2
len: 14
v_gene: TRBV6-5
CDR3aa: CASSYQGSSYGYTF

d_gene: TRBD2
j_gene: TRBJ2-1
len: 16
v_gene: TRBV6-1
CDR3aa: CASSERGGGIYNEQFF

d_gene: TRBD1
j_gene: TRBJ1-3
len: 16
v_gene: TRBV7-9
CDR3aa: CATTHGGQGAGNTIYF

d_gene: .
j_gene: TRBJ1-2
len: 15
v_gene: TRBV7-6
CDR3aa: CASSPLDPGSYGYTF

d_gene: .
j_gene: TRBJ1-1
len: 14
v_gene: TRBV28
CDR3aa: CATRLGNMNTEAFF

d_gene: TRBD1
j_gene: TRBJ2-7
len: 16
v_gene: TRBV4-2
CDR3aa: CASSQGGRTGDHEQYF

d_gene: .
j_gene: TRBJ1-5
len: 13
v_gene: TRBV30
CDR3aa: CAWRETGLQSQHF

d_gene: .
j_gene: TRBJ1-2
len: 12
v_gene: TRBV28
CDR3aa: CATSVQFRGYTF

d_gene: .
j_gene: TRBJ1-2
len: 12
v_gene: TRBV29-1
CDR3aa: CSVELGRGGYTF

d_gene: .
j_gene: TRBJ2-5
len: 11
v_gene: TRBV4-1
CDR3aa: CASSEQETQYF

d_gene: .
j_gene: TRBJ1-1
len: 13
v_gene: TRBV10-2
CDR3aa: CASKWPTVPEAFF

d_gene: TRBD1
j_gene: TRBJ2-3
len: 16
v_gene: TRBV28
CDR3aa: CASSLDAGGQGDTQYF

d_gene: .
j_gene: TRBJ1-2
len: 15
v_gene: TRBV6-5
CDR3aa: CASSYSGVQGWGYTF

d_gene: .
j_gene: TRBJ1-5
len: 16
v_gene: TRBV28
CDR3aa: CASILAGTFANQPQHF

d_gene: TRBD2
j_gene: TRBJ2-1
len: 15
v_gene: TRBV7-3
CDR3aa: CASSSHSGAVNEQFF

d_gene: .
j_gene: TRBJ2-2
len: 14
v_gene: TRBV3-1/TRBV3-2
CDR3aa: CASSGLMNTGELFF

d_gene: .
j_gene: TRBJ1-4
len: 12
v_gene: TRBV30
CDR3aa: CAWSVLGEKLFF

d_gene: .
j_gene: TRBJ1-2
len: 14
v_gene: TRBV10-3
CDR3aa: CAISDRDRRYGYTF

d_gene: .
j_gene: TRBJ1-1
len: 15
v_gene: TRBV3-1/TRBV3-2
CDR3aa: CASSTISPRNTEAFF

d_gene: TRBD1
j_gene: TRBJ2-1
len: 14
v_gene: TRBV20-1
CDR3aa: CSASRDRGDNEQFF

d_gene: .
j_gene: TRBJ2-4
len: 15
v_gene: TRBV6-1
CDR3aa: CASSEALALGDIQYF

d_gene: .
j_gene: TRBJ1-1
len: 14
v_gene: TRBV28
CDR3aa: CASSLGPPGVVAFF

d_gene: .
j_gene: TRBJ1-1
len: 12
v_gene: TRBV6-5
CDR3aa: CASLYPGTKAFF

d_gene: TRBD2
j_gene: TRBJ2-1
len: 15
v_gene: TRBV9
CDR3aa: CASSVVDGGYNEQFF

d_gene: .
j_gene: TRBJ2-1
len: 16
v_gene: TRBV5-4
CDR3aa: CASSLAGQLPYNEQFF

d_gene: .
j_gene: TRBJ1-1
len: 14
v_gene: TRBV5-4
CDR3aa: CASSLGSTLGEAFF

d_gene: TRBD1
j_gene: TRBJ1-5
len: 15
v_gene: TRBV6-2/TRBV6-3
CDR3aa: CASSYWGQGNQPQHF

d_gene: .
j_gene: TRBJ1-5
len: 14
v_gene: TRBV5-5
CDR3aa: CASSPEVTDQPQHF

d_gene: TRBD1
j_gene: TRBJ1-2
len: 18
v_gene: TRBV28
CDR3aa: CASSLRGMRDRERSGYTF

d_gene: TRBD1
j_gene: TRBJ1-4
len: 15
v_gene: TRBV7-8
CDR3aa: CASRNPGQGNEKLFF

d_gene: TRBD1
j_gene: TRBJ1-5
len: 16
v_gene: TRBV20-1
CDR3aa: CSASRQGGMSNQPQHF

d_gene: TRBD2
j_gene: TRBJ2-1
len: 14
v_gene: TRBV5-4
CDR3aa: CASSLGTSRNEQFF

d_gene: .
j_gene: TRBJ2-7
len: 16
v_gene: TRBV5-5
CDR3aa: CASSTRPGTRTYEQYF

d_gene: .
j_gene: TRBJ2-6
len: 15
v_gene: TRBV6-5
CDR3aa: CASSPGITGANVLTF

d_gene: .
j_gene: TRBJ2-1
len: 14
v_gene: TRBV9
CDR3aa: CASSVDASYVRQFF

d_gene: .
j_gene: TRBJ2-7
len: 20
v_gene: TRBV28
CDR3aa: CASSFGDFYKSPTGAYEQYF

d_gene: TRBD1
j_gene: TRBJ1-1
len: 15
v_gene: TRBV2
CDR3aa: CARETGATMNTEAFF

d_gene: TRBD2
j_gene: TRBJ2-1
len: 12
v_gene: TRBV12-3/TRBV12-4
CDR3aa: CASSRGLADQFF

d_gene: .
j_gene: TRBJ2-3
len: 15
v_gene: TRBV7-2
CDR3aa: CASSLGRGHTDTQYF

d_gene: TRBD1
j_gene: TRBJ2-2
len: 16
v_gene: TRBV7-9
CDR3aa: CASSPATGGLTGELFF

d_gene: .
j_gene: TRBJ2-6
len: 16
v_gene: TRBV28
CDR3aa: CASSNPGTSGANVLTF

d_gene: .
j_gene: TRBJ2-7
len: 16
v_gene: TRBV3-1/TRBV3-2
CDR3aa: CASSQPEGPLPYEQYF

d_gene: .
j_gene: TRBJ2-5
len: 13
v_gene: TRBV5-6
CDR3aa: CASSLPPQETQYF

d_gene: TRBD2
j_gene: TRBJ2-1
len: 15
v_gene: TRBV7-8
CDR3aa: CASSPGLAGENEQFF

d_gene: .
j_gene: TRBJ2-6
len: 16
v_gene: TRBV19
CDR3aa: CASSPGGGSGANVLTF

d_gene: .
j_gene: TRBJ2-1
len: 14
v_gene: TRBV6-1
CDR3aa: CASSDPIRGNEQFF

d_gene: .
j_gene: TRBJ2-7
len: 14
v_gene: TRBV5-1
CDR3aa: CASSYGGKGNEQYF

d_gene: .
j_gene: TRBJ1-4
len: 13
v_gene: TRBV10-2
CDR3aa: CASSNREGEKLFF

d_gene: TRBD1
j_gene: TRBJ1-2
len: 19
v_gene: TRBV29-1
CDR3aa: CSVPRGPGQRPPRSGGYTF

d_gene: .
j_gene: TRBJ1-1
len: 13
v_gene: TRBV18
CDR3aa: CASSPGQGTEAFF

d_gene: TRBD2
j_gene: TRBJ2-3
len: 18
v_gene: TRBV7-2
CDR3aa: CASSPPSGGRVVTDTQYF

d_gene: .
j_gene: TRBJ2-1
len: 13
v_gene: TRBV11-3
CDR3aa: CASSPLNRDEQFF

d_gene: .
j_gene: TRBJ1-3
len: 14
v_gene: TRBV2
CDR3aa: CASSEIASGNTIYF

d_gene: .
j_gene: TRBJ1-5
len: 15
v_gene: TRBV28
CDR3aa: CASRYPSNRNQPQHF